These T cell receptor beta chains were read from a single sample in a study of patients and donors after allogeneic stem cell transplantation. TCRdb processed the RT-PCR reads anew with MiXCR; each CDR3 protein has one entry. The data show more than 55,000 distinct CDR3 sequences, roughly 15% seen once. The sequenced sample was blood, either unsorted or a sorted T cell fraction (not recorded which). These receptors all come from a human donor who was either an allogeneic HSCT recipient or a stem cell or donor lymphocyte infusion donor (not recorded which). It is not recorded whose cells these are; they may come from a transplant donor. Each CDR3 is given with its conserved first and last residue. The D gene is left open where the match is weak. Only some rows state a clone size, as once, few, many or a class for expanded clones.

size: .; J: TRBJ2-7; D: TRBD1; V: TRBV5-6; CDR3: CASSLEGRTGLGEQYF; DNA: TGTGCCAGCAGCTTGGAAGGAAGGACAGGGTTGGGCGAGCAGTACTTC
size: .; J: TRBJ1-3; D: TRBD1; V: TRBV18; CDR3: CASSPTGQASGNTIYF; DNA: TGTGCCAGCTCACCAACGGGACAGGCCTCTGGAAACACCATATATTTT
size: .; J: TRBJ1-5; D: .; V: TRBV20-1; CDR3: CSARDPMGGESYTDQPQHF; DNA: TGCAGTGCTAGAGATCCCATGGGTGGGGAGAGTTACACGGATCAGCCCCAGCATTTT
size: few; J: TRBJ2-7; D: .; V: TRBV25-1; CDR3: CASSGGTRIYEQYF; DNA: TGTGCCAGCAGTGGGGGGACCAGGATCTACGAGCAGTACTTC
size: .; J: TRBJ1-5; D: .; V: TRBV21-1; CDR3: CASSNRQGLYSNQPQHF; DNA: TGTGCCAGCAGCAATAGGCAGGGACTCTATAGCAATCAGCCCCAGCATTTT
size: .; J: TRBJ2-5; D: TRBD1; V: TRBV6-5; CDR3: CASSYWDRGIRETQYF; DNA: TGTGCCAGCAGTTACTGGGACAGGGGAATTCGGGAGACCCAGTACTTC
size: .; J: TRBJ2-7; D: TRBD2; V: TRBV12-3/TRBV12-4; CDR3: CASRTRTSGSYEQYF; DNA: TGTGCCAGCAGAACCCGGACTAGCGGCTCCTACGAGCAGTACTTC
size: many; J: TRBJ1-1; D: TRBD1; V: TRBV6-2/TRBV6-3; CDR3: CASIGTGTEAFF; DNA: TGTGCCAGCATAGGGACAGGCACTGAAGCTTTCTTT
size: many; J: TRBJ2-7; D: .; V: TRBV27; CDR3: CASSLSGWLYEQYF; DNA: TGTGCCAGCAGTTTATCGGGATGGCTCTACGAGCAGTACTTC
size: .; J: TRBJ2-7; D: .; V: TRBV27; CDR3: CASSSLGLRGEQYF; DNA: TGTGCCAGCAGTTCCCTGGGGCTCCGAGGCGAGCAGTACTTC
size: .; J: TRBJ2-6; D: TRBD1; V: TRBV5-1; CDR3: CASSLTGATLTSGANVLTF; DNA: TGCGCCAGCAGCTTGACAGGGGCTACCTTGACATCTGGGGCCAACGTCCTGACTTTC